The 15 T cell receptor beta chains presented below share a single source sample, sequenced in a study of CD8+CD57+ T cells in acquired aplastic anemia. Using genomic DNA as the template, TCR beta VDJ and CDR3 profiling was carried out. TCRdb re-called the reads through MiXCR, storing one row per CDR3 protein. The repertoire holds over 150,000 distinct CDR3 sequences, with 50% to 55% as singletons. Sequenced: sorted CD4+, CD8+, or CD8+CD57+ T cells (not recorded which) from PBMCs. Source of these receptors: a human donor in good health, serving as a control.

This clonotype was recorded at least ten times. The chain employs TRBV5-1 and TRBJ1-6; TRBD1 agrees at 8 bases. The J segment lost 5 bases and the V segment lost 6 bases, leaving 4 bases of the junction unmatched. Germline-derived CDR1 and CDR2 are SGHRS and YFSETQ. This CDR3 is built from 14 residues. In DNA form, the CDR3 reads TGCGCCAGCAAGGGACAGGCTCATAATTCACCCCTCCACTTT. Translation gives CASKGQAHNSPLHF. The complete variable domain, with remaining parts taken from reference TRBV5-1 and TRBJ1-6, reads KAGVTQTPRYLIKTRGQQVTLSCSPISGHRSVSWYQQTPGQGLQFLFEYFSETQRNKGNFPGRFSGRQFSNSRSEMNVSTLELGDSALYLCASKGQAHNSPLHFGNGTRLTVT.

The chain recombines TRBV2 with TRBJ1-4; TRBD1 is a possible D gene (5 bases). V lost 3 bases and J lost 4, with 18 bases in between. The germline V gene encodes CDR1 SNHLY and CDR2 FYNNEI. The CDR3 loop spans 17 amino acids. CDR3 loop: CASSEPGTVENNEKLFF. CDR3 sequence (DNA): TGTGCCAGCAGTGAGCCCGGGACGGTGGAGAATAATGAAAAACTGTTTTTT.

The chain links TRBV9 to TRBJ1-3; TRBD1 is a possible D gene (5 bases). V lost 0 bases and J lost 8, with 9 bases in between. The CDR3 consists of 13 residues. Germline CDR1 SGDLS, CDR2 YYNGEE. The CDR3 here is CASSVAPGDTIYF. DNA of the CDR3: TGTGCCAGCAGCGTAGCTCCGGGGGACACCATATATTTT.

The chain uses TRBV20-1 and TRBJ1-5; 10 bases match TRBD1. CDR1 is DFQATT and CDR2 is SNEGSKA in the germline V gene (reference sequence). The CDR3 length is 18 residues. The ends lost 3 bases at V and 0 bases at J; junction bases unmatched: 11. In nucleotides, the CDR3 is TGCAGTGCTAGTTCCCAGGGACAGGGGAGGTATAGCAATCAGCCCCAGCATTTT. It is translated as CSASSQGQGRYSNQPQHF.

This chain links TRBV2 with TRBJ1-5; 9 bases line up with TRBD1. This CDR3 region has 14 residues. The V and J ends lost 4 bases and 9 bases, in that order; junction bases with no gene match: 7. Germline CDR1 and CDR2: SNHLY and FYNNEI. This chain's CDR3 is CASSADRGEGPQHF. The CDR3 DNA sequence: TGTGCCAGCAGTGCAGACAGGGGGGAAGGGCCCCAGCATTTT. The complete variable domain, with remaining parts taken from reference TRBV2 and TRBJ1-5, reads EPEVTQTPSHQVTQMGQEVILRCVPISNHLYFYWYRQILGQKVEFLVSFYNNEISEKSEIFDDQFSVERPDGSNFTLKIRSTKLEDSAMYFCASSADRGEGPQHFGDGTRLSIL.

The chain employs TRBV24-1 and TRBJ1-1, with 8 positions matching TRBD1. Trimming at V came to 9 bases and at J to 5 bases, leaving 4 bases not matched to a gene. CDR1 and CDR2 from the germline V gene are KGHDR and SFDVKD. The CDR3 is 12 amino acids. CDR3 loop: CATGTGWTEAFF. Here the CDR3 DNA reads TGTGCCACCGGGACAGGATGGACTGAAGCTTTCTTT.

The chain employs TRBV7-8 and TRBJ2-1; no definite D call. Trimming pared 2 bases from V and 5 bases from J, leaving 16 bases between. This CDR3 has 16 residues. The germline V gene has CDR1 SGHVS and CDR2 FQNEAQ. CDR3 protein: CASSLRFPGRNNEQFF. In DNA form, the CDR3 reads TGTGCCAGCAGCTTACGGTTCCCAGGACGAAACAATGAGCAGTTCTTC.

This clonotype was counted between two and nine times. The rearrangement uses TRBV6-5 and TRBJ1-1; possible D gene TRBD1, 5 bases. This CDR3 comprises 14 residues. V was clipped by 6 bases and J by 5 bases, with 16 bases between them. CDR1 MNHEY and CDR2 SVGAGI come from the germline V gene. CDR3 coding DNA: TGTGCCAGCAGCCCTGCCGGCGGGGGGACTGAAGCTTTCTTT. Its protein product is CASSPAGGGTEAFF.

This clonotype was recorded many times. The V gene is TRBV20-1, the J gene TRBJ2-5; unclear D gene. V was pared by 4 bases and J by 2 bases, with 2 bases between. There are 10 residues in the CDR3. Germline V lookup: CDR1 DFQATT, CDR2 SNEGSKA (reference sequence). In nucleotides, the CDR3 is TGCAGTGCTAAACAAGAGACCCAGTACTTC. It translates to CSAKQETQYF.

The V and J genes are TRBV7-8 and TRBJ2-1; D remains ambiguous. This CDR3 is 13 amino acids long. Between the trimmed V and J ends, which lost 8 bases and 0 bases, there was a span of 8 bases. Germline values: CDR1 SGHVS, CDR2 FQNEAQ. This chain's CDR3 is CASSFRSYNEQFF. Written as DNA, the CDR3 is TGTGCCAGCTCCTTCCGCTCCTACAATGAGCAGTTCTTC.

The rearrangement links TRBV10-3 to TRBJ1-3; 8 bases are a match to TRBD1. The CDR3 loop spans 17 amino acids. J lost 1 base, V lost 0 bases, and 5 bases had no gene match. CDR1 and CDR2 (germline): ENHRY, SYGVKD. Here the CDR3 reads CAISESRTGTSGNTIYF. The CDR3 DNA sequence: TGTGCCATCAGTGAGTCAAGGACAGGGACGTCTGGAAACACCATATATTTT.

As DNA, the CDR3 is TGTGCCAGCAGCTTAGGGACGAGCAATGAGCAGTTCTTC. It encodes CASSLGTSNEQFF. The gene calls are TRBV7-3 and TRBJ2-1, with D perhaps TRBD1 or TRBD2 (5 bases each). There are 13 residues in the CDR3. Trimming took 2 bases from V and 6 from J, leaving 8 bases between them. Germline V gives CDR1 SGHTA, CDR2 FQGTGA.

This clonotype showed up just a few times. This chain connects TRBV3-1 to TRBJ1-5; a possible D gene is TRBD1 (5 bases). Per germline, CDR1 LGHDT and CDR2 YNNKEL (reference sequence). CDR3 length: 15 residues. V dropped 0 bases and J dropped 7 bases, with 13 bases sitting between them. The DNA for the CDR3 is TGTGCCAGCAGCCAAGATGCCGGGGGTCGGCAGCCCCAGCATTTT. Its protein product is CASSQDAGGRQPQHF.

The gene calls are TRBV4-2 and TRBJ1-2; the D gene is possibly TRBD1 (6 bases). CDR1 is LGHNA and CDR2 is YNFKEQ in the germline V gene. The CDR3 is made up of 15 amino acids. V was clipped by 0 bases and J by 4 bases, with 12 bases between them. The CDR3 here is CASSQDRGGAYGYTF. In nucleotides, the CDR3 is TGTGCCAGCAGCCAAGATCGCGGGGGGGCCTATGGCTACACCTTC.

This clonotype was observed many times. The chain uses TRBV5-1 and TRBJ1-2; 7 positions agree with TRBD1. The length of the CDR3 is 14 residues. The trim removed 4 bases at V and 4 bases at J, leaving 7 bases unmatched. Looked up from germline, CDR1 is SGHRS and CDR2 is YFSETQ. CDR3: CASSPGQVGYGYTF. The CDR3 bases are TGCGCCAGCAGCCCTGGACAGGTTGGCTATGGCTACACCTTC.